This T cell receptor beta chain was profiled in a study of vaccination and CD4 T cells after COVID-19. Study context: The cells in question were stimulated using overlapping spike peptides derived from SARS-CoV-2, HCoV-NL63, HCoV-OC43 and HCoV-229E.

With the Oncomine TCR Beta short-read assay, DNA from cultured CD4+ T cells was sequenced. One entry per CDR3 protein, called by TCRdb with MiXCR from the PCR reads. The repertoire has more than 7,500 distinct CDR3 sequences, over 30% of them found once; the top ten carry around 12%. This sample's treatment: approximately 11-day PBMC culture with coronavirus spike peptide pools or control peptides (ViraFEST assay). Ahead of the COVID-19 pandemic (2011-2018), the CD4+ T cells of the unexposed donor were collected. The V end lost 1 base, the J end lost 6 bases, and 4 bases lay between the germline ends. The CDR3 has 12 residues. Germline CDR1 is LGHNA and CDR2 is YSLEER. Remarks on this clonotype: Its specificity is not known.

The receptor was isolated from a human donor in good health. The rearrangement links TRBV4-3 to TRBJ2-1; D remains ambiguous. The sample comprised CD4+ T cells from blood, cultured in vitro. This CDR3 is CASSQVGNEQFF. Written as DNA, the CDR3 is TGCGCCAGCAGCCAAGTTGGCAATGAGCAGTTCTTC.